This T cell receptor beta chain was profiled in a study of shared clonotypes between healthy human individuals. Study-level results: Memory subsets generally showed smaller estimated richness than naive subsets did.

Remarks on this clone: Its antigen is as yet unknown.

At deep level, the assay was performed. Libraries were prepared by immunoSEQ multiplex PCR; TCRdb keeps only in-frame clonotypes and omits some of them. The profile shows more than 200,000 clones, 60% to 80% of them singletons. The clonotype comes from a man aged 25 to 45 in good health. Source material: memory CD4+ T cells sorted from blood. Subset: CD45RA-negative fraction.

Written as DNA, the CDR3 is TGTGCCAGCAGCTTGACATACGAGCAGTACTTC. Protein product: CASSLTYEQYF. The V call is TRBV7-8, the J call TRBJ2-7; D remains unclear. CDR3 length equals 11 residues. Deletions cut 3 bases from V and 4 bases from J, with 4 bases between. Germline V lookup: CDR1 SGHVS, CDR2 FQNEAQ.